This T cell receptor (beta chain) was observed in a study of human T cells and chemical hapten exposure. Study-wide background: Small pooled library volume differences mainly caused per-sample TCR yield variation.

Within the library, unique molecular identifiers were attached to each individual cDNA molecule. TCRdb passed the RACE reads through MiXCR, listing each CDR3 protein once. The sample includes about 77,000 distinct CDR3 sequences, 7% to 9.5% of them seen just once. The time point is: healthy volunteer bleed at 6 weeks. From whole blood left unfractionated, total RNA was extracted. This clonotype has a count of ten or more. The receptor's source is a female donor in good health. Some clones in this sample may be carry-over from other donors' samples. The sequenced sample was whole blood.

CDR3 loop: CSASNQGNYEQYF. DNA of the CDR3: TGCAGTGCTAGTAACCAGGGAAACTACGAGCAGTACTTC. V gene TRBV20-1 combines with J gene TRBJ2-7; possible D gene TRBD1, 5 bases. This CDR3 region has 13 residues. From germline, CDR1 is DFQATT and CDR2 SNEGSKA (reference sequence). V was clipped by 3 bases and J by 3 bases, with 12 bases between them.